The 27 T cell receptor beta chains given below trace back to one sample, sequenced in a study of CD8 T cells in ankylosing spondylitis. Whole-study findings and limits: A TCR beta motif made of fewer than 10 highly homologous variants seemed typical of ankylosing spondylitis blood.

TCRdb redid the calling of the 5' RACE reads with MiXCR, one entry per CDR3 protein. The repertoire includes 800,000 to 900,000 distinct CDR3 sequences, approximately 10% of them detected once, and less than 0.65% sits in the top ten. These TCRs' antigens remain unknown. The specimen sequenced was blood, either unsorted or a sorted T cell fraction (not recorded which). Receptor source: a male donor with ankylosing spondylitis.

At least ten counts were recorded for this clonotype. The chain is built from TRBV5-1 and TRBJ2-2; D ambiguous. Germline loops: CDR1 SGHRS, CDR2 YFSETQ. Between the trimmed V and J ends, which lost 0 bases and 2 bases, there was a span of 8 bases. The CDR3 has 15 residues. CDR3 loop: CASSLVGVNTGELFF. CDR3 DNA sequence: TGCGCCAGCAGCTTGGTTGGGGTCAACACCGGGGAGCTGTTTTTT. Together with reference TRBV5-1 and TRBJ2-2, the CDR3 gives the full variable domain: KAGVTQTPRYLIKTRGQQVTLSCSPISGHRSVSWYQQTPGQGLQFLFEYFSETQRNKGNFPGRFSGRQFSNSRSEMNVSTLELGDSALYLCASSLVGVNTGELFFGEGSRLTVL.

V is TRBV4-3 and J is TRBJ2-7; tentatively, D is TRBD2 (6 bases). This CDR3 has 16 residues. Trimming stripped 0 bases from V and 2 bases from J, with 14 bases between. Germline values: CDR1 LGHNA, CDR2 YSLEER. This chain's CDR3 is CASSQDLAGSPYEQYF. The CDR3 DNA reads as TGCGCCAGCAGCCAAGACCTGGCGGGATCTCCCTACGAGCAGTACTTC.

The chain joins TRBV15 to TRBJ1-6, with a weak D call TRBD1 (6 bases). The CDR3 totals 13 residues. V gave up 5 bases and J gave up 12 bases, with 14 bases separating them. Germline CDR1 and CDR2: LNHNV and YYDKDF (reference sequence). As DNA, the CDR3 is TGTGCCACCAGCTATCGGGACACCCAACCCCTCCACTTT. It encodes CATSYRDTQPLHF.

Only a few counts were recorded for this clonotype. CDR3 sequence (DNA): TGTGCCAGCAGCCGGACTGATACCTACGAGCAGTACTTC. This gives the protein CASSRTDTYEQYF. V usage is TRBV5-5 and J usage is TRBJ2-7, with a possible D match to TRBD2 (5 bases). The CDR3 length is 13 residues. Trimming shortened V by 4 bases and J by 2 bases, and 10 bases separated the two germline ends. CDR1 and CDR2 (germline): SGHKS, YYEKEE (reference sequence).

This clonotype was detected only a few times. CDR3 loop: CASSFNPRLAGRTDTQYF. The CDR3 bases are TGTGCCAGCAGTTTTAATCCTCGACTAGCGGGGCGCACAGATACGCAGTATTTT. This sequence joins TRBV6-2 or TRBV6-3 and TRBJ2-3, with TRBD2 matching over 11 bases. The V gene end was trimmed by 4 bases and the J gene end by 1 base; junction bases not matched to a gene: 10. There are 18 residues in the CDR3. Germline V CDR1 and CDR2: MNHEY, SVGEGT.

The gene calls are TRBV5-1 and TRBJ2-1; TRBD2 matches 15 bases. V shed 4 bases, J shed 7 bases, and the junction held 9 bases outside the gene matches. CDR1 and CDR2 from the germline V gene are SGHRS and YFSETQ. The CDR3 covers 17 residues. The CDR3 bases are TGCGCCAGCAGCAACCTTTGGACTAGCGGGAGGGGGAATGAGCAGTTCTTC. Translated: CASSNLWTSGRGNEQFF.

The CDR3 protein is CASSYPGQGYEQYF. DNA for the CDR3: TGTGCCAGCAGTTACCCGGGACAGGGCTACGAGCAGTACTTC. The V gene is TRBV6-5, the J gene TRBJ2-7, with 9 bases aligning to TRBD1. Germline assignment: CDR1 MNHEY and CDR2 SVGAGI. V shed 2 bases, J shed 3 bases, and the junction held 2 bases outside the gene matches. The CDR3 is 14 residues long.

This clonotype was seen only a few times. The gene calls are TRBV7-2 and TRBJ2-3, with 8 nucleotides matching TRBD2. The CDR3 has 15 amino acids. J gave up 0 bases and V 5 bases, and 4 bases lay outside the gene matches. Germline V lookup: CDR1 SGHTA, CDR2 FQGNSA. This CDR3 reads CASSQRGYSTDTQYF. CDR3 bases: TGTGCCAGCAGCCAGCGGGGGTATAGCACAGATACGCAGTATTTT.

This clonotype was picked up a small number of times. The chain combines TRBV27 with TRBJ2-7; D possibly corresponds to TRBD2 (6 bases). The CDR3 is 15 amino acids. In germline, CDR1 is MNHEY, CDR2 SMNVEV (reference sequence). Trimming stripped 8 bases from V and 3 bases from J, with 20 bases between. The CDR3: CASLPRRGSLYEQYF. Written as DNA, the CDR3 is TGTGCCAGCCTTCCTAGGCGGGGATCCCTCTACGAGCAGTACTTC.

In this sample, this clonotype turned up many times. The V gene is TRBV18, the J gene TRBJ2-3; D gene ambiguous. Germline V gene data show CDR1 as KGHSH and CDR2 as LQKENI. V was pared by 8 bases and J by 0 bases, with 15 bases between. The CDR3 has 15 amino acids. The CDR3 nucleotides read TGTGCCAGCAGTCCGCCCTCGGGCAGCACAGATACGCAGTATTTT. Protein product: CASSPPSGSTDTQYF.

This clonotype was seen a few times. The rearrangement joins TRBV5-6 to TRBJ1-1; the D is unclear. The CDR3 loop spans 14 amino acids. The germline V gene encodes CDR1 SGHDT and CDR2 YYEEEE. V was cut by 1 base and J by 1 base, with 8 bases left in between. The DNA for the CDR3 is TGTGCCAGCAGCTTGCTCCTGAGGAACACTGAAGCTTTCTTT. It yields the protein CASSLLLRNTEAFF.

The sample holds a few counts of this clonotype. The chain has TRBV7-9 and TRBJ1-4, with unresolved D. In germline, CDR1 is SEHNR, CDR2 FQNEAQ (reference sequence). Trimming took 1 base from V and 4 from J, leaving 7 bases between them. This CDR3 is built from 14 residues. CDR3 nucleotides: TGTGCCAGCAGCTTAGGAGCAGTTAATGAAAAACTGTTTTTT. It yields the protein CASSLGAVNEKLFF.

Only a few counts were recorded for this clonotype. The chain combines TRBV4-3 with TRBJ2-3; D is ambiguous. CDR3 size: 13 residues. The germline gives CDR1 LGHNA, CDR2 YSLEER. Trimming took off 4 bases at V and 4 bases at J, with 9 bases between the two ends. This chain's CDR3 is CASSPSIADTQYF. The DNA of the CDR3 is TGCGCCAGCAGCCCGAGCATCGCAGATACGCAGTATTTT.

This clonotype was observed at least ten times. This chain links TRBV5-6 with TRBJ2-1; D not certain. Trimming took off 1 base at V and 7 bases at J, with 9 bases between the two ends. Germline V CDR1 and CDR2: SGHDT, YYEEEE. The CDR3 extends over 13 amino acids. The CDR3 sequence: CASSLIFANEQFF. In DNA, the CDR3 is TGTGCCAGCAGCTTGATTTTCGCAAATGAGCAGTTCTTC.

This clonotype was seen a few times. The DNA is omitted, as the CDR3 cannot be located on it reliably, and the CDR3 follows TCRdb's listing. The rearrangement uses TRBV25-1 and TRBJ1-2. With termini counted, the CDR3 has 12 amino acids. CDR1 is MGHDK and CDR2 is SYGVNS in the germline V gene. CDR3 residues: CASSGWGVGSTF.

This clonotype was counted once. Mismatch with germline at one junction end may stem from a read error. The chain uses TRBV3-1 and TRBJ1-1; 10 bases are shared with TRBD1. CDR1 is LGHDT and CDR2 is YNNKEL in the germline V gene (reference sequence). This CDR3 is built from 15 residues. The CDR3 DNA reads TGTGCCTGCAGCCCGGGACAGGGGAAGTACACTGAAGCTTTCTTT. This codes for CACSPGQGKYTEAFF.

This clonotype was observed a handful of times. This chain joins TRBV20-1 and TRBJ1-2, with 12 positions matching TRBD1. The CDR3 is 12 amino acids. Looked up from germline, CDR1 is DFQATT and CDR2 is SNEGSKA (reference sequence). Unmatched junction bases numbered 4, after V lost 7 bases and J lost 7 bases. Here the CDR3 DNA reads TGCAGTGGGGGACAGGGGGCGCCTGGCTACACCTTC. This codes for CSGGQGAPGYTF.

The chain employs TRBV7-2 and TRBJ2-7, with TRBD1 as a possible D gene (5 bases). V was pared by 5 bases and J by 4 bases, with 15 bases between. The germline CDR1 and CDR2 sequences are SGHTA and FQGNSA. This CDR3 contains 14 residues. The CDR3 is CASSRSYQGYEQYF. The CDR3, as DNA: TGTGCCAGCAGCCGTTCTTATCAGGGTTACGAGCAGTACTTC.

The J gene is TRBJ2-7, the V gene TRBV20-1, with 8 bases identical to TRBD2. Germline CDR1 is DFQATT and CDR2 is SNEGSKA (reference sequence). The CDR3 loop spans 16 amino acids. V trimming: 3 bases; J trimming: 0 bases; junction bases outside the gene matches: 10. CDR3: CSASFDGGASSYEQYF. CDR3 DNA sequence: TGCAGTGCTAGCTTCGACGGGGGGGCTAGCTCCTACGAGCAGTACTTC.

This clonotype was recorded many times. This rearrangement joins TRBV29-1 to TRBJ1-2; D is ambiguous. CDR1 is SQVTM and CDR2 is ANQGSEA in the germline V gene. Trimming stripped 8 bases from V and 4 bases from J, with 17 bases between. The CDR3 loop spans 13 amino acids. The CDR3 DNA reads TGCAGCTTAACATTGACACCAACCTATGGCTACACCTTC. Translated: CSLTLTPTYGYTF.

The V and J genes are TRBV5-1 and TRBJ2-1; D is possibly TRBD2 (6 bases). Germline V gives CDR1 SGHRS, CDR2 YFSETQ. The CDR3 spans 15 residues. The V end was cut by 4 bases, the J end by 8 bases, with 19 bases between. As DNA, the CDR3 is TGCGCCAGCAGCCCCGGGGCAATGGGAGGCCATGAGCAGTTCTTC. It encodes CASSPGAMGGHEQFF. The variable domain in full, completed from reference TRBV5-1 and TRBJ2-1, reads KAGVTQTPRYLIKTRGQQVTLSCSPISGHRSVSWYQQTPGQGLQFLFEYFSETQRNKGNFPGRFSGRQFSNSRSEMNVSTLELGDSALYLCASSPGAMGGHEQFFGPGTRLTVL.

This clonotype was detected many times. V gene TRBV20-1 combines with J gene TRBJ2-1; D might be TRBD1 or TRBD2, each matching 5 bases. Germline CDR1 is DFQATT and CDR2 is SNEGSKA (reference sequence). V was pared by 5 bases and J by 10 bases, with 12 bases between. The CDR3 runs 11 residues. The CDR3 is CSAPGQREQFF. CDR3 nucleotide sequence: TGCAGTGCTCCGGGGCAGCGGGAGCAGTTCTTC.

This clonotype was seen a few times. The V and J genes are TRBV6-5 and TRBJ2-7, with 9 bases fitting TRBD1. The germline gives CDR1 MNHEY, CDR2 SVGAGI. Trimming cost V 8 bases and J 1 base; bases outside gene matches: 6. CDR3 size: 14 residues. Written as DNA, the CDR3 is TGTGCCAGCCGGTACGACAGGGGGTCCTACGAGCAGTACTTC. Protein: CASRYDRGSYEQYF.

The chain has TRBV12-3 or TRBV12-4 and TRBJ1-4, with D maybe TRBD1 (5 bases). Trimming removed 3 bases at V and 13 bases at J, with 18 bases between. The CDR3 consists of 14 residues. In DNA, the CDR3 is TGTGCCAGCAGTTTCCACAGGTTGGGTGTTGGACTGTTTTTT. Translation gives CASSFHRLGVGLFF.

This clonotype was detected a few times. The rearrangement joins TRBV2 to TRBJ2-1; 8 nucleotides agree with TRBD2. This CDR3 has 14 residues. Per the germline V gene, CDR1 is SNHLY and CDR2 is FYNNEI. CDR3 protein: CASGTRDRYNEQFF. CDR3 DNA sequence: TGTGCTTCCGGGACTAGAGACCGGTACAATGAGCAGTTCTTC.

Worth noting for this clonotype: It may be a read error: a sequence one base away is much more abundant. This chain uses TRBV20-1 with TRBJ1-4; unclear D gene. This CDR3 is 13 amino acids long. The germline gives CDR1 DFQATT, CDR2 SNEGSKA (reference sequence). With 3 bases removed from V and 0 bases from J, the gap between germline ends came to 5 bases. The CDR3: CSARRTTNEKLFF. The CDR3, as DNA: TGCAGTGCTAGGAGGACAACTAATGAAAAACTGTTTTTT.

There are a few counts of this clonotype. The V call is TRBV11-2, the J call TRBJ1-1; D unclear. The CDR3 is made up of 16 amino acids. V gave up 3 bases and J gave up 0 bases, with 14 bases separating them. Germline CDR1 SGHAT, CDR2 FQNNGV. CDR3 nucleotides: TGTGCCAGCAGCTTCAAGTCAGGTTTCATGAACACTGAAGCTTTCTTT. Translation gives CASSFKSGFMNTEAFF. The full variable domain, with the rest looked up from reference TRBV11-2 and TRBJ1-1, is EAGVAQSPRYKIIEKRQSVAFWCNPISGHATLYWYQQILGQGPKLLIQFQNNGVVDDSQLPKDRFSAERLKGVDSTLKIQPAKLEDSAVYLCASSFKSGFMNTEAFFGQGTRLTVV.